This entry lists 30 T cell receptor beta chains sequenced from one sample in a study of cytomegalovirus exposure and HLA in healthy donors. The primer mix had 60 Vbeta and 13 Jbeta primers. TCRdb's copy holds only in-frame clones and misses some; the assay was immunoSEQ multiplex PCR. The table records some 200,000 clones, around three quarters of them present only once. The sample comprised PBMCs. The receptors come from a woman aged 50 to 65 in good health and CMV-seronegative.

This sequence joins TRBV6-1 and TRBJ2-7, with TRBD1 matching over 8 bases. Germline CDR1 MNHNS, CDR2 SASEGT. The V and J ends lost 4 bases and 2 bases, in that order; junction bases with no gene match: 1. The CDR3 is 13 amino acids. Here the CDR3 DNA reads TGTGCCAGCAGTGTGACAGGGGCCTACGAGCAGTACTTC. As protein: CASSVTGAYEQYF.

The V call is TRBV30, the J call TRBJ2-1; 10 bases are shared with TRBD2. The V and J ends lost 5 bases and 8 bases, in that order; junction bases with no gene match: 6. Germline CDR1 GTSNPN, CDR2 SVGIG (reference sequence). This CDR3 spans 13 amino acids. CDR3 sequence: CAWVKRGGHEQFF. The CDR3 nucleotides read TGTGCCTGGGTGAAGCGGGGGGGCCATGAGCAGTTCTTC.

The sample holds a few counts of this clone. This chain joins TRBV2 and TRBJ2-3; possibly TRBD2 for D (5 bases). Germline CDR1 and CDR2: SNHLY and FYNNEI. This CDR3 spans 15 amino acids. The ends were cut back, 7 bases at V and 0 bases at J, with 14 bases in the middle. The CDR3 DNA follows: TGTGCCAGCATGGGAGTACTAGGTAGCACAGATACGCAGTATTTT. Its protein product is CASMGVLGSTDTQYF.

V and J are TRBV2 and TRBJ1-2, with 8 nucleotides matching TRBD1. Per germline, CDR1 SNHLY and CDR2 FYNNEI. With 6 bases clipped from V and 6 bases from J, the junction kept 9 bases outside the gene matches. The CDR3 totals 14 residues. The CDR3 DNA follows: TGTGCCAGCAGGAACTCAGGGGGCACGGATGGCTACACCTTC. It translates to CASRNSGGTDGYTF.

This chain links TRBV9 with TRBJ2-7, with 8 nucleotides matching TRBD2. Trimming took 0 bases from V and 2 from J; bases not matched to a gene: 7. Germline V gives CDR1 SGDLS, CDR2 YYNGEE. The CDR3 has 16 amino acids. The CDR3 DNA is TGTGCCAGCAGCGTAGCCCCGGCGGGAGGAACCTACGAGCAGTACTTC. Translated, it gives CASSVAPAGGTYEQYF.

This clone was picked up a small number of times. The chain carries TRBV29-1 and TRBJ1-2, with a weak D call TRBD1 (5 bases). The CDR3 has 14 residues. V was clipped by 7 bases and J by 4 bases, with 19 bases between them. Germline loops: CDR1 SQVTM, CDR2 ANQGSEA. The CDR3 nucleotides read TGCAGCGCCCAGAGTCAGGGAAGAGGCTATGGCTACACCTTC. It specifies CSAQSQGRGYGYTF.

V and J are TRBV27 and TRBJ1-4; 7 bases agree with TRBD1. Trimming at V came to 5 bases and at J to 3 bases, leaving 9 bases not matched to a gene. This CDR3 contains 16 residues. Germline CDR1 and CDR2: MNHEY and SMNVEV (reference sequence). This chain's CDR3 is CASSTTTGVANEKLFF. CDR3 nucleotide sequence: TGTGCCAGCAGTACAACTACAGGGGTGGCTAATGAAAAACTGTTTTTT.

V gene TRBV28 combines with J gene TRBJ2-7; 9 positions agree with TRBD1. The trim removed 5 bases at V and 4 bases at J, leaving 12 bases unmatched. The germline gives CDR1 MDHEN, CDR2 SYDVKM. The CDR3 is 16 residues long. CDR3 DNA: TGTGCCAGCAGTCTATCCGTACAGGGGGCGATTTACGAGCAGTACTTC. Protein sequence: CASSLSVQGAIYEQYF.

The rearrangement links TRBV28 to TRBJ1-6, with a weak D call TRBD1 (6 bases). V lost 7 bases, J lost 7 bases, and 14 bases lay in between. The germline CDR1 and CDR2 sequences are MDHEN and SYDVKM. This CDR3 spans 14 amino acids. This CDR3 is CASTPRTVNSPLHF. In DNA form, the CDR3 reads TGTGCCAGCACCCCCAGGACAGTAAATTCACCCCTCCACTTT.

The chain joins TRBV5-1 to TRBJ1-1, with TRBD1 matching 8 bases. Germline lookup yields CDR1 SGHRS and CDR2 YFSETQ. V was pared by 9 bases and J by 1 base, with 17 bases of the junction left unmatched. The CDR3 totals 17 residues. The CDR3 here is CATKSPPGDRPNTEAFF. The CDR3 coding sequence is TGCGCCACCAAATCCCCACCTGGGGACAGGCCGAACACTGAAGCTTTCTTT.

The chain joins TRBV30 to TRBJ2-4; D may be TRBD2 (5 bases). V dropped 0 bases and J dropped 4 bases, with 13 bases sitting between them. Germline CDR1 and CDR2: GTSNPN and SVGIG (reference sequence). The CDR3 sequence is 15 residues long. CDR3 in DNA: TGTGCCTGGAGTGTGGCCAGGACTGGGAAAAACATTCAGTACTTC. This gives the protein CAWSVARTGKNIQYF. Full variable domain (missing parts from reference TRBV30 and TRBJ2-4): SQTIHQWPATLVQPVGSPLSLECTVEGTSNPNLYWYRQAAGRGLQLLFYSVGIGQISSEVPQNLSASRPQDRQFILSSKKLLLSDSGFYLCAWSVARTGKNIQYFGAGTRLSVL.

The gene calls are TRBV28 and TRBJ2-4; D ambiguous. V lost 7 bases, J lost 1 base, and 11 bases lay in between. Germline CDR1 reads MDHEN; CDR2 reads SYDVKM. The CDR3 totals 14 residues. Written as DNA, the CDR3 is TGTGCCAGCAATTATCGGAGTGCCAAAAACATTCAGTACTTC. Translating gives CASNYRSAKNIQYF.

There are a few counts of this clone. The rearrangement uses TRBV9 and TRBJ1-6, with D possibly matching TRBD1 (6 bases). The V end was cut by 4 bases, the J end by 4 bases, with 12 bases between. This CDR3 has 15 amino acids. The germline gives CDR1 SGDLS, CDR2 YYNGEE. The CDR3 reads CASSSGRGYNSPLHF. CDR3 bases: TGTGCCAGCAGCTCCGGGAGGGGGTATAATTCACCCCTCCACTTT.

A few counts support this clone. This chain connects TRBV5-1 to TRBJ2-1, with D possibly being TRBD2 (6 bases). Between the trimmed V and J ends, which lost 0 bases and 8 bases, there was a span of 18 bases. The CDR3 has 16 residues. CDR1 and CDR2 (germline): SGHRS, YFSETQ. The CDR3 bases are TGCGCCAGCAGCTTGGCCCGGGACCCCGGGAGAGATGAGCAGTTCTTC. Translation gives CASSLARDPGRDEQFF.

This clone turned up a few times. The V gene is TRBV6-1, the J gene TRBJ2-2, with 9 bases matching TRBD2. The CDR3 is 14 residues long. CDR1 and CDR2 (germline): MNHNS, SASEGT. The V segment lost 7 bases and the J segment 4 bases; nucleotides outside the gene matches: 4. CDR3 residues: CASKASGVTGELFF. CDR3 nucleotides: TGTGCCAGCAAGGCTAGCGGGGTCACCGGGGAGCTGTTTTTT.

V gene TRBV28 combines with J gene TRBJ1-6, with D tentatively TRBD1 (5 bases). The CDR3 totals 14 residues. V lost 7 bases to trimming and J lost 9 bases, with 16 bases between them. Germline V gene data show CDR1 as MDHEN and CDR2 as SYDVKM. DNA for the CDR3: TGTGCCAGCATCCCTCATCCGGGGGGTTCACCCCTCCACTTT. It specifies CASIPHPGGSPLHF.

J is TRBJ1-2 and V is TRBV4-3; tentatively, D is TRBD1 (6 bases). Germline lookup yields CDR1 LGHNA and CDR2 YSLEER. V lost 3 bases to trimming and J lost 6 bases, with 20 bases between them. The CDR3 totals 16 residues. The CDR3 sequence: CASSQDRTAIRHGYTF. The CDR3 bases are TGCGCCAGCAGCCAGGACCGGACAGCCATAAGACATGGCTACACCTTC.

The chain employs TRBV11-3 and TRBJ1-4, with a possible D match to TRBD1 (5 bases). The CDR3 is made up of 17 amino acids. The germline CDR1 and CDR2 sequences are SGHNT and YENEEA. V shed 1 base and J shed 8 bases, with 20 bases lying between them. In DNA form, the CDR3 reads TGTGCCAGCAGCTTAGGGGGCGGACGCCCCGGTGGGGAAAAACTGTTTTTT. This codes for CASSLGGGRPGGEKLFF.

The rearrangement joins TRBV27 to TRBJ1-1, with TRBD1 matching over 9 bases. The CDR3 length is 15 residues. Trimming cost V 5 bases and J 4 bases; bases outside gene matches: 8. Germline V gene lookup returns CDR1 MNHEY and CDR2 SMNVEV (reference sequence). CDR3 loop: CASSQHRGRSTEAFF. Written as DNA, the CDR3 is TGTGCCAGCAGTCAGCACAGGGGGCGAAGCACTGAAGCTTTCTTT.

The genes are TRBV27 and TRBJ1-2; D unclear. This CDR3 contains 13 residues. Trimming left V 6 bases short and J 2 bases short, with 10 bases between. Germline CDR1 reads MNHEY; CDR2 reads SMNVEV (reference sequence). The CDR3 here is CASRVAGNYGYTF. CDR3 nucleotide sequence: TGTGCCAGCAGAGTAGCCGGGAACTATGGCTACACCTTC.

V usage is TRBV6-6 and J usage is TRBJ1-1; 7 bases are a match to TRBD1. CDR1 is MNHNY, CDR2 SVGAGI, per germline (reference sequence). This CDR3 region has 14 residues. V lost 5 bases and J lost 4; bases outside the gene matches: 7. CDR3 nucleotides: TGTGCCAGCAGTAAGACAGGGCAGGGCACTGAAGCTTTCTTT. Protein sequence: CASSKTGQGTEAFF.

The J gene is TRBJ1-1, the V gene TRBV19; D might be TRBD1 (5 bases). This CDR3 region has 13 residues. From germline, CDR1 is LNHDA and CDR2 SQIVND (reference sequence). V was cut by 11 bases and J by 4 bases, with 17 bases left in between. CDR3 sequence: CACRWGTGTEAFF. The CDR3 bases are TGTGCCTGCAGGTGGGGCACTGGCACTGAAGCTTTCTTT.

The chain has TRBV5-1 and TRBJ2-3; TRBD2 agrees at 8 bases. V shed 7 bases, J shed 4 bases, and the junction held 8 bases outside the gene matches. Germline-derived CDR1 and CDR2 are SGHRS and YFSETQ. CDR3 length: 14 amino acids. The CDR3 nucleotides are TGCGCCAGCCGGGCGGGAGGCGGGGCAGATACGCAGTATTTT. This sequence encodes CASRAGGGADTQYF.

This clone was seen once. J is TRBJ1-4 and V is TRBV7-8, with D possibly TRBD1 on 6 matching bases. Germline CDR1 is SGHVS and CDR2 is FQNEAQ. The CDR3 length is 14 residues. V lost 5 bases and J 0 bases, leaving 7 bases between the germline ends. CDR3 bases: TGTGCCAGCAGCCGGACAGCAACTAATGAAAAACTGTTTTTT. This sequence encodes CASSRTATNEKLFF.

V and J are TRBV23-1 and TRBJ2-2, with TRBD2 matching over 9 bases. TRBV23-1 is known as an ORF, though its function is uncertain. This CDR3 has 13 amino acids. V shed 8 bases and J 6 bases; nucleotides not matched to a gene: 4. In DNA form, the CDR3 reads TGCGCCAGCCTTGTAGCGGGAGCCGGGGAGCTGTTTTTT. Protein product: CASLVAGAGELFF.

This rearrangement joins TRBV4-3 to TRBJ1-1, with TRBD1 matching over 9 bases. CDR1 and CDR2 (germline): LGHNA, YSLEER. V trimming: 4 bases; J trimming: 0 bases; junction bases outside the gene matches: 9. This CDR3 is built from 17 residues. The CDR3 DNA reads TGCGCCAGCAGCCCGTCAGACAGGGGGGAATTGAACACTGAAGCTTTCTTT. Protein sequence: CASSPSDRGELNTEAFF.

A word on this clone: The junction differs from germline at one of its ends, possibly a read error. Other DNA sequences from this sample encode an identical CDR3 as well. This sequence joins TRBV7-2 and TRBJ1-6; D not certain. Germline-derived CDR1 and CDR2 are SGHTA and FQGNSA. This CDR3 is built from 11 residues. CDR3 bases: TGTGCCAGCAGCCTAAATTCCCCCCTCCACTTT. Amino acids: CASSLNSPLHF.

This rearrangement joins TRBV7-9 to TRBJ2-2, with 9 bases aligning to TRBD1. V lost 4 bases to trimming and J lost 5 bases; unmatched junction nucleotides: 8. This CDR3 spans 16 amino acids. Germline CDR1 SEHNR, CDR2 FQNEAQ (reference sequence). CDR3 sequence (DNA): TGTGCCAGCAGCTCCGGACAGGGGCCCACGACCGGGGAGCTGTTTTTT. This codes for CASSSGQGPTTGELFF.

The J gene is TRBJ2-1, the V gene TRBV5-1; no firm D call. The CDR3 has 13 amino acids. V lost 0 bases and J lost 10, with 11 bases in between. Germline CDR1 and CDR2: SGHRS and YFSETQ. CDR3 residues: CASSLDATREQFF. CDR3 sequence (DNA): TGCGCCAGCAGCTTGGACGCAACTCGGGAGCAGTTCTTC.

The chain joins TRBV5-4 to TRBJ1-2; 7 nucleotides line up with TRBD1. J gave up 4 bases and V 2 bases, and 5 bases lay outside the gene matches. The CDR3 has 14 amino acids. In germline, CDR1 is SGHNT, CDR2 YYREEE (reference sequence). The CDR3 sequence: CASSFQGQSYGYTF. The CDR3 bases are TGTGCCAGCAGCTTTCAGGGACAGAGCTATGGCTACACCTTC.